This T cell receptor beta chain comes out of a study of T cell responses to AZD1222 COVID-19 vaccine. Worth noting for this clone: The antigen remains unidentified.

There are 16 residues in the CDR3. Germline assignment: CDR1 SEHNR and CDR2 FQNEAQ (reference sequence). Deletions cut 4 bases from V and 5 bases from J, with 20 bases between. Profiled with immunoSEQ multiplex PCR; TCRdb holds only in-frame clones, not every one. The sample contains around 160,000 clones, around 92% of which appear only once. Study outcomes and limitations: A reported finding is that nearly half of spike-specific TCRs target unmutated variant regions.

The clonotype comes from an adult who received the AZD1222 COVID-19 vaccine. The rearrangement joins TRBV7-9 to TRBJ1-2; D call uncertain. The specimen comprised peripheral blood, sampled 28 days after the second AZD1222 dose. The CDR3 sequence: CASSSHPGRKEYGYTF. The CDR3 nucleotides read TGTGCCAGCAGCTCCCATCCGGGCAGAAAGGAGTATGGCTACACCTTC.